This TCR beta chain was retrieved from a study of regulatory T cells in long-lasting Graves disease (dated by TCRdb to the early 2020s). Concerning the study at large: Persistent Graves' disease was defined as antithyroid drug treatment for over 5 years with persistently positive TSH receptor autoantibodies. Persistent Graves' disease patients were compared with newly diagnosed Graves' disease patients by peripheral blood TCR sequencing and RNA sequencing. The study took place in China and was registered as a clinical trial. A total of around 33 samples underwent TCR sequencing, from about 13 patients with persistent Graves' disease and some 20 patients with newly diagnosed Graves' disease. Persistent Graves' disease patients in the clinical cohort had taken antithyroid drugs for roughly 10 years on average. The study at large found these results: TRBV28, TRBJ1-2 and TRBJ2-5 were preferentially used in persistent disease, while TRBV20-1 and TRBJ2-1 were favored in newly diagnosed disease. The authors noted that the small sample size was a limitation that may lower accuracy. Lower TCR Shannon entropy and fewer highly expanded clones were observed in persistent Graves' disease patients than in newly diagnosed patients, which suggested clonal expansion. Only the TCR beta chain was sequenced and analyzed. More public clonotypes were shared among persistent patients (roughly 3,000) than among newly diagnosed patients (roughly 1,000). The study examined only peripheral blood because the primary lesion, thyroid tissue, could not be accessed.

V is cut by 3 bases and J by 8 bases, and the space between the germline ends is 22 bases. Its CDR3 holds 16 amino acids, cysteine through phenylalanine. Just the 48-base CDR3 DNA is kept, in frame starting at base 1. In the germline V gene (reference sequence), CDR1 corresponds to DFQATT and CDR2 to SNEGSKA. Library preparation used multiplex PCR. TCRdb lists the instrument as Illumina HiSeq 4000. To build TCR beta libraries, CDR3 regions were amplified by Arm-PCR using iRepertoire HTBI primers. PCR products were gel purified before sequencing. In the original analysis: Across samples, fewer than 70 TRBV and 13 to 15 TRBJ segments were identified and used for gene usage analysis of CDR3 amino acid clonotypes. Filtered high-quality paired reads were merged into contigs using COPE and FqMerger. Contigs were aligned with BLAST to IMGT TRBV, TRBD and TRBJ reference genes, and CDR3 was defined per IMGT. Highly expanded clones were defined as clonotypes with a frequency above 0.1%. Shannon entropy was used to measure repertoire diversity, and the Gini coefficient was used to measure V-J evenness. Clonotypes shared by more than one individual were considered public. The raw public data were reprocessed by TCRdb itself: fastp quality trimming at Q25, MiXCR clonotype calling, in-frame beta chains only. Rows are combined by CDR3 protein, so each entry shows the most common genes and DNA. What appears here as the V and J calls and clone size reflects TCRdb's work, not the paper's. This sample gives 650,000 to 850,000 distinct CDR3 sequences in total; 25% to 35% of them show up just once. Under 55% of the sample comes from the top ten.

This clonotype has a single count. The clone's antigen remains unknown. Nothing much larger sits one base from this clone, and base qualities are not available. One read yields weak evidence. Sample time point, as interpreted from the label and publication: persistent/refractory GD, antithyroid drugs over 5 years with positive TRAb. For both TCR sequencing and RNA sequencing, RNA was extracted from PBMCs in TRIzol. The diagnosis of Graves' disease was made according to American Thyroid Association guidelines. Patients for the study were recruited at an endocrinology department in Xi'an, China. From each patient, about 9.7 milliliters of peripheral blood was collected into an EDTA anticoagulant tube. Ficoll Paque Plus density gradient separation was used to isolate PBMCs, and no further T cell sorting was performed. An Agilent 2100 Bioanalyzer and agarose gel were used to check RNA quality, and a NanoDrop 2000 was used to measure RNA concentration.

Source: peripheral blood mononuclear cells (PBMCs), taken when the disease was refractory, from a patient treated with antithyroid drugs. This chain is built from TRBV20-1 and TRBJ1-4; a weak D assignment points to TRBD1 (5 bases agree). This clonotype was sampled from a female donor with Graves disease. The CDR3 has the sequence CSASGARLGPSEKLFF. The DNA sequence follows: TGCAGTGCTAGTGGGGCTCGGTTGGGTCCTAGCGAAAAACTGTTTTTT.